The next 29 T cell receptor beta chains were all read from a single sample in a study of graft-versus-host responses after intestinal transplantation. These TCRs are of unknown antigen specificity. The protocol was immunoSEQ multiplex PCR, while the TCRdb copy is restricted to in-frame clones and leaves out a portion. The sample contains around 89,000 clones, around 90% of which appear only once. Source: unstimulated CD8+ T cells sorted from spleen or lymph node cells, taken before transplant. These receptor sequences come from a human donor who was the organ donor for an intestinal transplant.

This chain connects TRBV4-2 to TRBJ2-1; TRBD2 matches at 16 bases. The ends lost 1 base at V and 5 bases at J; junction bases unmatched: 5. CDR1 and CDR2 (germline): LGHNA, YNFKEQ. The CDR3 loop spans 18 amino acids. CDR3 in DNA: TGTGCCAGCAGCCAAGTCCCGGGACTAGCGGGGGGGGACAATGAGCAGTTCTTC. It translates to CASSQVPGLAGGDNEQFF.

The chain has TRBV7-9 and TRBJ2-7; D possibly corresponds to TRBD1 (7 bases). This CDR3 is 12 amino acids long. Germline V lookup: CDR1 SEHNR, CDR2 FQNEAQ (reference sequence). Trimming left V 4 bases short and J 9 bases short, with 13 bases between. CDR3 in amino acids: CASSWQGGGQYF. The CDR3 DNA sequence: TGTGCCAGCAGCTGGCAGGGGGGCGGGCAGTACTTC.

The V gene is TRBV4-3, the J gene TRBJ2-5; D is possibly TRBD2 (5 bases). V was pared by 0 bases and J by 3 bases, with 8 bases between. The CDR3 spans 14 residues. Germline values: CDR1 LGHNA, CDR2 YSLEER. The CDR3 sequence: CASSQEVLEETQYF. DNA of the CDR3: TGCGCCAGCAGCCAAGAGGTACTAGAAGAGACCCAGTACTTC.

The chain couples TRBV27 to TRBJ2-4; 7 nucleotides agree with TRBD2. The V gene end was trimmed by 6 bases and the J gene end by 4 bases; junction bases not matched to a gene: 9. The CDR3 is 15 amino acids. Germline CDR1 is MNHEY and CDR2 is SMNVEV (reference sequence). The DNA of the CDR3 is TGTGCCAGCAGAGGCGGAGCGGGGACGAAAAACATTCAGTACTTC. Protein sequence: CASRGGAGTKNIQYF.

The chain combines TRBV19 with TRBJ2-1; 8 bases map to TRBD1. The V gene end was trimmed by 5 bases and the J gene end by 4 bases; junction bases not matched to a gene: 4. CDR1 and CDR2 from the germline V gene are LNHDA and SQIVND (reference sequence). CDR3 length equals 14 residues. In DNA form, the CDR3 reads TGTGCCAGTAGTCCAGGACAGGGATACAATGAGCAGTTCTTC. Encoded protein: CASSPGQGYNEQFF.

The gene calls are TRBV7-2 and TRBJ1-1; 7 bases match TRBD1. CDR3 length equals 14 residues. CDR1 and CDR2 from the germline V gene are SGHTA and FQGNSA. Trimming cost V 5 bases and J 11 bases; bases outside gene matches: 14. The CDR3 here is CASSPGQEFDEAFF. The CDR3 nucleotides read TGTGCCAGCAGCCCCGGACAGGAGTTTGATGAGGCTTTCTTT.

The chain is built from TRBV2 and TRBJ2-7, with 9 bases aligning to TRBD1. Germline V gene lookup returns CDR1 SNHLY and CDR2 FYNNEI. Trimming at V came to 3 bases and at J to 3 bases, leaving 9 bases not matched to a gene. CDR3 size: 16 residues. CDR3 amino acids: CASSDGGTGTFYEQYF. The DNA of the CDR3 is TGTGCCAGCAGTGATGGCGGGACAGGGACGTTCTACGAGCAGTACTTC.

The chain is built from TRBV4-3 and TRBJ2-1; 9 positions match TRBD2. Germline values: CDR1 LGHNA, CDR2 YSLEER. The CDR3 is made up of 16 amino acids. V lost 3 bases, J lost 6 bases, and 9 bases stayed unmatched. The DNA of the CDR3 is TGCGCCAGCAGCCAGGACCGACTAGCGGTCTTCAATGAGCAGTTCTTC. Translating it yields CASSQDRLAVFNEQFF.

The chain combines TRBV6-4 with TRBJ1-2; TRBD1 matches at 7 bases. With 4 bases clipped from V and 2 bases from J, the junction kept 4 bases outside the gene matches. The CDR3 loop spans 14 amino acids. Germline V gene sequence: CDR1 MRHNA, CDR2 SNTAGT. CDR3 DNA: TGTGCCAGCAGTGTTAAACAGGGGAACTATGGCTACACCTTC. This sequence encodes CASSVKQGNYGYTF.

The chain links TRBV19 to TRBJ2-1; TRBD2 aligns across 9 bases. The CDR3 extends over 16 amino acids. Germline values: CDR1 LNHDA, CDR2 SQIVND (reference sequence). Trimming removed 3 bases from V and 3 bases from J; junction bases left unmatched: 6. The CDR3 spells CASSIGSGGLYNEQFF. Here the CDR3 DNA reads TGTGCCAGTAGTATCGGTAGCGGGGGCCTCTACAATGAGCAGTTCTTC.

J is TRBJ2-7 and V is TRBV4-1; D possibly corresponds to TRBD2 (5 bases). This CDR3 comprises 15 residues. Trimming removed 0 bases at V and 2 bases at J, with 11 bases between. CDR1 is MGHRA and CDR2 is YSYEKL in the germline V gene. The CDR3 is CASSQDRAGTYEQYF. CDR3 bases: TGCGCCAGCAGCCAAGATCGTGCCGGGACCTACGAGCAGTACTTC.

This chain joins TRBV15 and TRBJ2-7; a weak D match, TRBD1 (6 bases). The germline CDR1 and CDR2 sequences are LNHNV and YYDKDF (reference sequence). The V gene lost 2 bases and the J gene lost 0 bases, with 11 bases spanning the gap. The CDR3 has 15 residues. The CDR3 here is CATSRSQGSSYEQYF. The CDR3 DNA reads as TGTGCCACCAGCAGATCTCAGGGGAGCTCCTACGAGCAGTACTTC.

This clone was picked up a small number of times. The V gene is TRBV28, the J gene TRBJ1-1; tentatively, D is TRBD1 (6 bases). The germline V gene has CDR1 MDHEN and CDR2 SYDVKM. V lost 3 bases and J 2 bases, leaving 7 bases between the germline ends. This CDR3 region has 13 residues. The CDR3 DNA is TGTGCCAGCAGTTTGGACAGAAACACTGAAGCTTTCTTT. Its protein is CASSLDRNTEAFF.

This clone showed up just once. The chain's CDR3 is CASSIGAGGNSPLHF. In DNA, the CDR3 is TGTGCCAGTAGTATCGGAGCAGGGGGGAATTCACCCCTCCACTTT. The chain couples TRBV19 to TRBJ1-6, with 7 bases aligning to TRBD1. Germline V lookup: CDR1 LNHDA, CDR2 SQIVND (reference sequence). This CDR3 has 15 amino acids. The V gene end was trimmed by 3 bases and the J gene end by 7 bases; junction bases not matched to a gene: 6.

The chain couples TRBV6-6 to TRBJ1-2; D perhaps matches TRBD1 (5 bases). The CDR3 spans 13 residues. Trimming took off 0 bases at V and 8 bases at J, with 10 bases between the two ends. The germline CDR1 and CDR2 sequences are MNHNY and SVGAGI (reference sequence). As DNA, the CDR3 is TGTGCCAGCAGTTACTCGGGGGGTTACGGCTACACCTTC. This sequence encodes CASSYSGGYGYTF.

The chain employs TRBV5-4 and TRBJ2-7, with TRBD2 identical over 9 bases. V lost 2 bases, J lost 6 bases, and 9 bases stayed unmatched. Germline CDR1 and CDR2: SGHNT and YYREEE (reference sequence). There are 15 residues in the CDR3. CDR3 sequence: CASSFSGGGASEQYF. In DNA form, the CDR3 reads TGTGCCAGCAGCTTTTCGGGCGGGGGGGCCTCCGAGCAGTACTTC.

The V and J genes are TRBV4-1 and TRBJ2-1; 7 bases fit TRBD2. The trim removed 4 bases at V and 4 bases at J, leaving 10 bases unmatched. Germline CDR1 and CDR2: MGHRA and YSYEKL. The CDR3 sequence is 16 residues long. The CDR3 here is CASSLEAGPSYNEQFF. The DNA of the CDR3 is TGCGCCAGCAGCCTCGAAGCGGGACCCTCATACAATGAGCAGTTCTTC.

The J gene is TRBJ2-2, the V gene TRBV9, with D possibly TRBD2 on 6 matching bases. This CDR3 spans 16 amino acids. The germline V gene has CDR1 SGDLS and CDR2 YYNGEE. Trimming took 0 bases from V and 0 from J, leaving 9 bases between them. Here the CDR3 DNA reads TGTGCCAGCAGCGTAGTGGGACTGACGAACACCGGGGAGCTGTTTTTT. Translated: CASSVVGLTNTGELFF. The complete variable domain, with remaining parts taken from reference TRBV9 and TRBJ2-2, reads DSGVTQTPKHLITATGQRVTLRCSPRSGDLSVYWYQQSLDQGLQFLIQYYNGEERAKGNILERFSAQQFPDLHSELNLSSLELGDSALYFCASSVVGLTNTGELFFGEGSRLTVL.

This sequence joins TRBV27 and TRBJ1-2; a weak D match, TRBD1 (5 bases). The germline V gene has CDR1 MNHEY and CDR2 SMNVEV (reference sequence). The CDR3 totals 14 residues. The V end was cut by 2 bases, the J end by 5 bases, with 12 bases between. The chain's CDR3 is CASSLLGGGYGYTF. DNA of the CDR3: TGTGCCAGCAGTTTACTCGGGGGGGGGTATGGCTACACCTTC.

This chain joins TRBV9 and TRBJ2-2; TRBD2 matches 8 bases. Germline V lookup: CDR1 SGDLS, CDR2 YYNGEE. V gave up 3 bases and J gave up 7 bases; unmatched junction bases: 5. The CDR3 has 14 amino acids. CDR3 DNA: TGTGCCAGCAGCGAGCGGGGGACCCACGGGGAGCTGTTTTTT. Translating gives CASSERGTHGELFF.

This clone was observed once. This rearrangement joins TRBV5-4 to TRBJ2-5, with D unclear. The CDR3 sequence is 13 residues long. The V gene lost 2 bases and the J gene lost 3 bases, with 8 bases spanning the gap. Germline V gene sequence: CDR1 SGHNT, CDR2 YYREEE (reference sequence). This CDR3 is CASSFYEEETQYF. The DNA of the CDR3 is TGTGCCAGCAGCTTCTACGAGGAAGAGACCCAGTACTTC. Supplemented by reference TRBV5-4 and TRBJ2-5, the full variable domain reads ETGVTQSPTHLIKTRGQQVTLRCSSQSGHNTVSWYQQALGQGPQFIFQYYREEENGRGNFPPRFSGLQFPNYSSELNVNALELDDSALYLCASSFYEEETQYFGPGTRLLVL.

The CDR3 DNA sequence: TGTGCCAGCAGTTTATCCGGACAGGCATCCTACGAGCAGTACTTC. Translated: CASSLSGQASYEQYF. V and J are TRBV27 and TRBJ2-7; the match to TRBD1 covers 7 bases. The V segment lost 0 bases and the J segment 1 base; nucleotides outside the gene matches: 3. CDR3 length: 15 residues. Germline V gives CDR1 MNHEY, CDR2 SMNVEV (reference sequence).

Concerning this clone itself: The DNA is left out, because the CDR3 cannot be placed on it with certainty; the CDR3 is given as TCRdb lists it. The chain recombines TRBV2 with TRBJ2-5; the table names TRBD1, a call not compared with the DNA. Germline assignment: CDR1 SNHLY and CDR2 FYNNEI. From its first to its last residue, the CDR3 has 15 amino acids. The CDR3: CASSVGRGFLETQYF.

The chain employs TRBV28 and TRBJ2-1, with D possibly matching TRBD2 (5 bases). CDR1 and CDR2 from the germline V gene are MDHEN and SYDVKM. V lost 4 bases and J lost 2, with 9 bases in between. CDR3 length: 14 residues. This CDR3 reads CASSYRGPYNEQFF. The CDR3, as DNA: TGTGCCAGCAGTTACCGGGGTCCCTACAATGAGCAGTTCTTC.

This sequence joins TRBV4-3 and TRBJ2-7, with 9 bases identical to TRBD2. The CDR3 totals 17 residues. CDR1 and CDR2 from the germline V gene are LGHNA and YSLEER. The V segment lost 0 bases and the J segment 2 bases; nucleotides outside the gene matches: 8. The CDR3 spells CASSQEPSGAITYEQYF. CDR3 nucleotide sequence: TGCGCCAGCAGCCAAGAACCTAGCGGGGCGATTACCTACGAGCAGTACTTC.

The chain is built from TRBV5-1 and TRBJ2-7, with D possibly matching TRBD1 (6 bases). Germline-derived CDR1 and CDR2 are SGHRS and YFSETQ. The CDR3 contains 15 residues. The ends were cut back, 4 bases at V and 3 bases at J, with 17 bases in the middle. CDR3 DNA sequence: TGCGCCAGCAGCCAGGACAGTAGAGGCAGCTACGAGCAGTACTTC. Protein product: CASSQDSRGSYEQYF.

The chain uses TRBV2 and TRBJ1-2; possible D gene TRBD1, 5 bases. The germline CDR1 and CDR2 sequences are SNHLY and FYNNEI. The CDR3 is 13 amino acids. V was pared by 7 bases and J by 1 base, with 10 bases between. This CDR3 is CASIRGYNYGYTF. CDR3 DNA sequence: TGTGCCAGCATTAGGGGATATAACTATGGCTACACCTTC.

This clone was seen only a few times. The rearrangement joins TRBV19 to TRBJ1-2; D is undetermined. With 7 bases removed from V and 4 bases from J, the gap between germline ends came to 19 bases. Germline CDR1 and CDR2: LNHDA and SQIVND (reference sequence). The CDR3 runs to 15 residues. CDR3 in amino acids: CASTPIGTEIYGYTF. The CDR3 nucleotides read TGTGCCAGTACCCCCATAGGAACAGAGATCTATGGCTACACCTTC.

This clone was observed a few times. V usage is TRBV10-3 and J usage is TRBJ1-4; D ambiguous. The CDR3 contains 15 residues. Trimming left V 0 bases short and J 0 bases short, with 5 bases between. The germline V gene encodes CDR1 ENHRY and CDR2 SYGVKD. CDR3 residues: CAISESRATNEKLFF. The CDR3 DNA reads TGTGCCATCAGTGAGTCGCGGGCAACTAATGAAAAACTGTTTTTT.